Following are 14 T cell receptor beta chains from one sample sequenced in a study of CD8 T cells in ankylosing spondylitis. Whole-study results and caveats: A motif of eight or nine highly homologous TCR beta variants was seen as apparently characteristic of ankylosing spondylitis blood.

In TCRdb, the 5' RACE reads were re-called with MiXCR into one record per CDR3 protein. The table includes fewer than 250,000 distinct CDR3 sequences, about 18% detected once. Their cognate antigens are unknown. Sequencing was carried out using blood, either unsorted or a sorted T cell fraction (not recorded which). These receptors originate from a male donor with ankylosing spondylitis.

This clonotype came up a few times. The V call is TRBV6-2 or TRBV6-3, the J call TRBJ2-2, with TRBD1 matching 8 bases. The junction had 6 bases not matched to a gene; V was cut back by 6 bases and J by 6 bases. The CDR3 totals 14 residues. Germline CDR1 MNHEY, CDR2 SVGEGT. The CDR3 here is CASSLDRAPGELFF. As DNA, the CDR3 is TGTGCCAGCAGCCTGGACAGGGCCCCCGGGGAGCTGTTTTTT.

The V call is TRBV20-1, the J call TRBJ2-7; D is possibly TRBD2 (6 bases). V was pared by 6 bases and J by 4 bases, with 28 bases between. CDR3 size: 17 residues. CDR1 is DFQATT and CDR2 is SNEGSKA in the germline V gene (reference sequence). The CDR3 reads CSAPSAGRLPQGYEQYF. CDR3 DNA: TGCAGTGCCCCCTCGGCGGGACGCCTCCCGCAGGGTTACGAGCAGTACTTC.

This clonotype was seen ten or more times. The chain carries TRBV29-1 and TRBJ2-4, with 7 bases matching TRBD1. V lost 0 bases to trimming and J lost 8 bases; unmatched junction nucleotides: 4. The CDR3 is 13 residues long. Germline loops: CDR1 SQVTM, CDR2 ANQGSEA. The CDR3 DNA follows: TGCAGCGTTGAAGATCTAACAGGGGACATTCAGTACTTC. It specifies CSVEDLTGDIQYF.

This clonotype was detected only a few times. V usage is TRBV7-3 and J usage is TRBJ1-5; D is uncertain. Germline CDR1 and CDR2: SGHTA and FQGTGA. The CDR3 totals 16 residues. V lost 3 bases and J 4 bases, leaving 16 bases between the germline ends. CDR3: CASSLPWGICNQPQHF. The CDR3 bases are TGTGCCAGCAGCTTGCCGTGGGGTATCTGTAATCAGCCCCAGCATTTT.

This clonotype was counted ten times or more. The chain recombines TRBV27 with TRBJ2-7, with D uncertain. Between the trimmed V and J ends, which lost 6 bases and 1 base, there was a span of 10 bases. The CDR3 sequence is 13 residues long. The germline gives CDR1 MNHEY, CDR2 SMNVEV (reference sequence). CDR3 amino acids: CASSFGGSYEQYF. The CDR3 DNA is TGTGCCAGCAGCTTTGGCGGTTCCTACGAGCAGTACTTC.

This clonotype was counted at least ten times. The genes are TRBV7-7 and TRBJ2-1, with TRBD2 matching over 8 bases. V lost 5 bases and J lost 8; bases outside the gene matches: 11. CDR3 length equals 15 residues. The germline CDR1 and CDR2 sequences are SSHAT and FNYEAQ (reference sequence). The CDR3 nucleotides read TGTGCCAGCAGCCTTAGCGTAGCTAGCGGGTATGAGCAGTTCTTC. Translation: CASSLSVASGYEQFF. Complete variable domain (other parts from reference TRBV7-7 and TRBJ2-1): GAGVSQSPRYKVTKRGQDVTLRCDPISSHATLYWYQQALGQGPEFLTYFNYEAQPDKSGLPSDRFSAERPEGSISTLTIQRTEQRDSAMYRCASSLSVASGYEQFFGPGTRLTVL.

Ten or more counts support this clonotype. The chain uses TRBV4-2 and TRBJ2-1; TRBD1 agrees at 8 bases. CDR1 is LGHNA, CDR2 YNFKEQ, per germline. The V and J ends lost 0 bases and 3 bases, in that order; junction bases with no gene match: 4. This CDR3 has 16 residues. The CDR3 region is CASSQEAGGGYNEQFF. The CDR3 nucleotides read TGTGCCAGCAGCCAAGAGGCAGGGGGCGGCTACAATGAGCAGTTCTTC.

This clonotype was found a few times. This sequence joins TRBV4-1 and TRBJ2-2; D not certain. Germline V gene data show CDR1 as MGHRA and CDR2 as YSYEKL. Deletions cut 1 base from V and 3 bases from J, with 6 bases between. The CDR3 runs 14 residues. In DNA form, the CDR3 reads TGCGCCAGCAGCCAAGTCGGATACACCGGGGAGCTGTTTTTT. Translation: CASSQVGYTGELFF.

The chain employs TRBV28 and TRBJ1-1; D is unresolved. CDR3 length: 13 residues. The germline V gene encodes CDR1 MDHEN and CDR2 SYDVKM. Trimming shortened V by 7 bases and J by 0 bases, and 9 bases separated the two germline ends. CDR3 bases: TGTGCCAGCAATGGAAACATGAACACTGAAGCTTTCTTT. Its translation is CASNGNMNTEAFF.

This clonotype was seen ten or more times. The genes are TRBV25-1 and TRBJ1-2, with D perhaps matching TRBD1 (6 bases). Trimming cost V 0 bases and J 5 bases, with 19 bases left between them. CDR3 size: 17 residues. The V gene's germline CDR1 is MGHDK and CDR2 SYGVNS. CDR3 DNA sequence: TGTGCCAGCAGTGAATACGGGGCAGGGGTTGATGGATATGGCTACACCTTC. This encodes CASSEYGAGVDGYGYTF.

This chain connects TRBV2 to TRBJ1-6; D possibly corresponds to TRBD1 (5 bases). Trimming pared 6 bases from V and 6 bases from J, leaving 15 bases between. The CDR3 is 15 amino acids. Germline V lookup: CDR1 SNHLY, CDR2 FYNNEI. The CDR3 reads CASRGGTASNSPLHF. DNA of the CDR3: TGTGCCAGCAGAGGAGGGACGGCAAGTAATTCACCCCTCCACTTT.

This clonotype appeared a few times. This chain links TRBV12-3 or TRBV12-4 with TRBJ2-1; D could derive from TRBD1 or TRBD2 (6 bases each). The V end lost 6 bases, the J end lost 1 base, and 22 bases lay between the germline ends. This CDR3 has 18 residues. The CDR3 protein is CASSSRWGAIGSYNEQFF. As DNA, the CDR3 is TGTGCCAGCAGCTCCCGGTGGGGGGCAATTGGATCCTACAATGAGCAGTTCTTC.

This clonotype was detected a few times. V is TRBV3-1 and J is TRBJ2-1, with D possibly matching TRBD2 (6 bases). Germline V CDR1 and CDR2: LGHDT, YNNKEL (reference sequence). The CDR3 is made up of 15 amino acids. V lost 0 bases and J lost 5, with 11 bases in between. CDR3 in DNA: TGTGCCAGCAGCCAAGATAGCGGAGGTCACAATGAGCAGTTCTTC. It yields the protein CASSQDSGGHNEQFF.

This clonotype was detected a few times. The V and J genes are TRBV27 and TRBJ2-1; 7 nucleotides agree with TRBD2. The germline V gene encodes CDR1 MNHEY and CDR2 SMNVEV (reference sequence). Trimming took 4 bases from V and 6 from J; bases not matched to a gene: 9. The CDR3 is 15 amino acids. CDR3 coding DNA: TGTGCCAGCAGTTCCTGGGCGGGAGAGGTCAATGAGCAGTTCTTC. This gives the protein CASSSWAGEVNEQFF.